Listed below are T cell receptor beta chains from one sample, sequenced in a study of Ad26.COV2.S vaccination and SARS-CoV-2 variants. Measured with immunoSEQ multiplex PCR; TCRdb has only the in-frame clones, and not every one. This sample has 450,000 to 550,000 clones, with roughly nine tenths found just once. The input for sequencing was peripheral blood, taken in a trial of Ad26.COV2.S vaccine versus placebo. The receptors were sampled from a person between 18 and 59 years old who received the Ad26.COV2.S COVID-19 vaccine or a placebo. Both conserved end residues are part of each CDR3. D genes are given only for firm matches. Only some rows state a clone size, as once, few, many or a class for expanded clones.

cdr3_nt: TGTGCCAGCAGTTACTACACTGAAGCTTTCTTT
cdr3_aa: CASSYYTEAFF
d_call: NA
j_call: TRBJ1-1
clone_size: few
v_call: TRBV6-2/TRBV6-3

cdr3_nt: TGCAGTGCTAGGGGTTACAATGAGCAGTTCTTC
cdr3_aa: CSARGYNEQFF
d_call: NA
j_call: TRBJ2-1
clone_size: NA
v_call: TRBV20-1

cdr3_nt: TGTGCCAGCAGTTTTTCAACAGGAAACACCATATATTTT
cdr3_aa: CASSFSTGNTIYF
d_call: NA
j_call: TRBJ1-3
clone_size: NA
v_call: TRBV12-3/TRBV12-4

cdr3_nt: TGTGCCAGCAGTTTGACAGGGTATCAGCCCCAGCATTTT
cdr3_aa: CASSLTGYQPQHF
d_call: TRBD1
j_call: TRBJ1-5
clone_size: NA
v_call: TRBV27

cdr3_nt: TGTGCCAGCAGTTCGCTCGGACCCGCCTACGAGCAGTACTTC
cdr3_aa: CASSSLGPAYEQYF
d_call: NA
j_call: TRBJ2-7
clone_size: NA
v_call: TRBV28

cdr3_nt: TGTGCCAGCAGCTTCGGGGGGCGCTACGAGCAGTACTTC
cdr3_aa: CASSFGGRYEQYF
d_call: NA
j_call: TRBJ2-7
clone_size: NA
v_call: TRBV5-6

cdr3_nt: TGTGCCAGCAGTTACTCGAGGCGGCGCGATCAGCCCCAGCATTTT
cdr3_aa: CASSYSRRRDQPQHF
d_call: NA
j_call: TRBJ1-5
clone_size: NA
v_call: TRBV6-2/TRBV6-3

cdr3_nt: TGTGCCAGTGGGACTAGCCAAGAGACCCAGTACTTC
cdr3_aa: CASGTSQETQYF
d_call: TRBD2
j_call: TRBJ2-5
clone_size: NA
v_call: TRBV2

cdr3_nt: TGTGCCAGCAGCTTGGCCCAAACAGGAACCTACGAGCAGTACTTC
cdr3_aa: CASSLAQTGTYEQYF
d_call: NA
j_call: TRBJ2-7
clone_size: few
v_call: TRBV7-9

cdr3_nt: TGTGCCACCGGGGACAGGGCCAAGCGCACTGAAGCTTTCTTT
cdr3_aa: CATGDRAKRTEAFF
d_call: TRBD1
j_call: TRBJ1-1
clone_size: NA
v_call: TRBV10-3

cdr3_nt: TGTGCCAGCAGCTTCCATTGGGGGGGCGAGCAGTACTTC
cdr3_aa: CASSFHWGGEQYF
d_call: TRBD2
j_call: TRBJ2-7
clone_size: NA
v_call: TRBV7-6

cdr3_nt: TGTGCCAGCAGTGACGAGATCAGATATATCGGGGAGCTGTTTTTT
cdr3_aa: CASSDEIRYIGELFF
d_call: NA
j_call: TRBJ2-2
clone_size: once
v_call: TRBV2

cdr3_nt: TGTGCCAGCAGGACCACTTTTGACACTGAAGCTTTCTTT
cdr3_aa: CASRTTFDTEAFF
d_call: NA
j_call: TRBJ1-1
clone_size: once
v_call: TRBV6-5

cdr3_nt: TGCAGTGCTATCCCCCACTACGAGCAGTACTTC
cdr3_aa: CSAIPHYEQYF
d_call: NA
j_call: TRBJ2-7
clone_size: NA
v_call: TRBV20-1

cdr3_nt: TGCGCCAGCAGCCAAGATGGGGGGGTGTCTCCCGGGGAGCTGTTTTTT
cdr3_aa: CASSQDGGVSPGELFF
d_call: TRBD2
j_call: TRBJ2-2
clone_size: NA
v_call: TRBV4-3

cdr3_nt: TGTGCCAGTAGTCCGGAGGGGGTGGTCCTGGCCCTTTATGGCTACACCTTC
cdr3_aa: CASSPEGVVLALYGYTF
d_call: NA
j_call: TRBJ1-2
clone_size: few
v_call: TRBV19

cdr3_nt: TGCGCCAGCAGCGTAGTGGCAGGGGGGATAGCGGGAGACGATGAGCAGTTCTTC
cdr3_aa: CASSVVAGGIAGDDEQFF
d_call: TRBD2
j_call: TRBJ2-1
clone_size: NA
v_call: TRBV4-3

cdr3_nt: TGTGCCAGCAGCTTAGAACTAAGCGGGAGCGACGTCCCCTACAATGAGCAGTTCTTC
cdr3_aa: CASSLELSGSDVPYNEQFF
d_call: TRBD2
j_call: TRBJ2-1
clone_size: NA
v_call: TRBV7-8

cdr3_nt: TGTGCCAGCAGCTACCGGGACAGGGAAGGGATCTACGAGCAGTACTTC
cdr3_aa: CASSYRDREGIYEQYF
d_call: TRBD1
j_call: TRBJ2-7
clone_size: NA
v_call: TRBV9

cdr3_nt: TGTGCCAGCAGCGTAGCCTTCAACACCGGGGAGCTGTTTTTT
cdr3_aa: CASSVAFNTGELFF
d_call: NA
j_call: TRBJ2-2
clone_size: NA
v_call: TRBV9